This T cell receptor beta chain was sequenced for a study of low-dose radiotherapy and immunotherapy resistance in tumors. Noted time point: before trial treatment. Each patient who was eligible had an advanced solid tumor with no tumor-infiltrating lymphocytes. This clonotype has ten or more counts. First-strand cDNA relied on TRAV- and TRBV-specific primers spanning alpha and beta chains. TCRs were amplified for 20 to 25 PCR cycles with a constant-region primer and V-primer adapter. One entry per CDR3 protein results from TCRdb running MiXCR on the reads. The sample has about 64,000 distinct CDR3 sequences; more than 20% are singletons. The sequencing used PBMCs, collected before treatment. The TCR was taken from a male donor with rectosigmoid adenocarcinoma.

CDR3 protein: CASSLSKGQVTDTQYF. CDR3 nucleotides: TGTGCCAGCAGTTTATCGAAGGGACAGGTAACAGATACGCAGTATTTT. The V call is TRBV27, the J call TRBJ2-3; 8 bases match TRBD1. The CDR3 spans 16 residues. V trimming: 0 bases; J trimming: 3 bases; junction bases outside the gene matches: 5. In germline, CDR1 is MNHEY, CDR2 SMNVEV (reference sequence).